The TCR beta chain described here comes from a study of regulatory T cells in long-lasting Graves disease. The study's findings and limits: Favored usage of TRBV28, TRBJ1-2 and TRBJ2-5 was recorded in persistent disease. Those with persistent Graves' had less TCR diversity than newly diagnosed patients.

This clonotype was observed many times. Its antigen is not identified. TCR beta libraries were built with iRepertoire HTBI primers and Arm-PCR of CDR3 regions. TCRdb independently ran MiXCR on the multiplex PCR reads; one entry per CDR3 protein. Of hundreds of thousands of distinct CDR3 sequences detected, less than 25% appear once; the ten largest clones hold 6.5% to 8%. Germline assignment: CDR1 SGHKS and CDR2 YYEKEE (reference sequence). The CDR3 contains 15 residues. V shed 2 bases and J shed 0 bases, with 11 bases lying between them. Sample time point: persistent/refractory GD, antithyroid drugs over 5 years with positive TRAb. PBMCs were the source of the RNA used for TCR sequencing. Those enrolled as patients came out of an endocrinology department in Xi'an, China.

The receptor was isolated from a female donor with Graves disease. Source: peripheral blood mononuclear cells (PBMCs), taken when the disease was refractory, from a patient treated with antithyroid drugs. V and J are TRBV5-5 and TRBJ1-1; a possible D gene is TRBD1 (5 bases). The CDR3, as DNA: TGTGCCAGCAGCTTTGGGGGTCTTATGAACACTGAAGCTTTCTTT. Translation gives CASSFGGLMNTEAFF. Full variable domain (missing parts from reference TRBV5-5 and TRBJ1-1): DAGVTQSPTHLIKTRGQQVTLRCSPISGHKSVSWYQQVLGQGPQFIFQYYEKEERGRGNFPDRFSARQFPNYSSELNVNALLLGDSALYLCASSFGGLMNTEAFFGQGTRLTVV.